This T cell receptor (beta chain) was found in a study of cytomegalovirus exposure and HLA in healthy donors. Study results and caveats: Common viral pathogens seemed, in a later analysis, to connect with several of the most significant clusters.

Details on this clone: The antigen is not known.

The study ran its PCR with 60 Vbeta and 13 Jbeta primers. The method was immunoSEQ multiplex PCR; TCRdb's version includes in-frame clones alone and lacks a portion of them. In the table there are some 89,000 clones, approximately 72% of which are singletons. This receptor was taken from a woman aged 40 to 49 in good health and CMV-seropositive. Sequencing input: PBMCs.

This chain's CDR3 is CASSQLGETQYF. DNA for the CDR3: TGCGCCAGCAGCCAACTGGGCGAGACCCAGTACTTC. J is TRBJ2-5 and V is TRBV4-1; D not certain. The CDR3 has 12 residues. Per germline, CDR1 MGHRA and CDR2 YSYEKL. With 2 bases removed from V and 5 bases from J, the gap between germline ends came to 6 bases.